This TCR beta chain was captured by sequencing in a study of blood T cell repertoires in COVID-19. Study at large: Samples came from the United States, Italy and Spain, spanning acute and convalescent COVID-19. T cells, B-cell-depleted T cells, or PBMCs provided the cDNA or gDNA that served as material.

As handled by the study authors: Amplifying reference gene primers gave estimates of nucleated cell counts. The protocol was immunoSEQ multiplex PCR, while the TCRdb copy is restricted to in-frame clones and leaves out a portion. V and J calls and clone size are copied from that table; D and trimming were computed from the DNA. The table records approximately 230,000 clones, approximately 80% of them present only once. The CDR3 length is 13 residues. V lost 5 bases to trimming and J lost 0 bases, with 7 bases between them. Germline V CDR1 and CDR2: SGHTA, FQGTGA. The source is a woman aged 40-49 years with active or convalescent COVID-19. Specimen: peripheral blood. This rearrangement joins TRBV7-3 to TRBJ1-1; D unclear. Here the CDR3 DNA reads TGTGCCAGCAGCCCACACATGAACACTGAAGCTTTCTTT. Protein product: CASSPHMNTEAFF.